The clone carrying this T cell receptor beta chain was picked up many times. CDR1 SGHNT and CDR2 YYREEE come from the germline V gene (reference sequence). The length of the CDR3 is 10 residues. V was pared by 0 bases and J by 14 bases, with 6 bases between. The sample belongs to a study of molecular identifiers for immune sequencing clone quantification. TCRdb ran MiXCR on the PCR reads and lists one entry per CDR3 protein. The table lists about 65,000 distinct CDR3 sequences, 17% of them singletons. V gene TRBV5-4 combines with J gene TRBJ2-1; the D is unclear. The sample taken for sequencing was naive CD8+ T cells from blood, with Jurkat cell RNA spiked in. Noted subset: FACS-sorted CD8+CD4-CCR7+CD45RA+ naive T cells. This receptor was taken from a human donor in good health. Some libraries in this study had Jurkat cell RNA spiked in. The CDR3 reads CASSLGSEFF. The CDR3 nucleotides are TGTGCCAGCAGCTTGGGTTCGGAGTTCTTC.